These 17 T cell receptor beta chains share one sample of origin, sequenced in a study of chemoradiotherapy in HPV16-positive cancers. The table came from immunoSEQ multiplex PCR; TCRdb's copy has only in-frame clones and leaves some out. The sample has fewer than 35,000 clones, roughly 92% seen once. The sequencing here drew on blood, taken from a patient who underwent chemoradiotherapy. The receptors here all came from a human donor with HPV-associated anogenital cancer.

This clone was counted a single time. The chain recombines TRBV7-9 with TRBJ2-1; a possible D gene is TRBD2 (5 bases). Trimming took 5 bases from V and 4 from J, leaving 24 bases between them. Germline-derived CDR1 and CDR2 are SEHNR and FQNEAQ (reference sequence). The CDR3 runs to 18 residues. The CDR3 DNA reads as TGTGCCAGCAGCCCCGGGGAGCCGTTAAGACTCTCTTACAATGAGCAGTTCTTC. Translation: CASSPGEPLRLSYNEQFF.

The chain carries TRBV27 and TRBJ1-2; the match to TRBD1 covers 7 bases. J gave up 4 bases and V 2 bases, and 1 base lay outside the gene matches. Germline V gene lookup returns CDR1 MNHEY and CDR2 SMNVEV (reference sequence). CDR3 size: 13 residues. The CDR3 nucleotides read TGTGCCAGCAGTTTAAACAGGGGCTATGGCTACACCTTC. It specifies CASSLNRGYGYTF.

The chain uses TRBV4-2 and TRBJ1-1, with 7 bases that match TRBD1. This CDR3 region has 15 residues. Germline loops: CDR1 LGHNA, CDR2 YNFKEQ. Trimming took 1 base from V and 5 from J; bases not matched to a gene: 7. The CDR3 region is CASSQGQGDATEAFF. The CDR3 DNA sequence: TGTGCCAGCAGCCAAGGACAGGGAGATGCTACTGAAGCTTTCTTT.

The chain recombines TRBV28 with TRBJ1-1; 7 positions agree with TRBD1. CDR1 and CDR2 (germline): MDHEN, SYDVKM. V was pared by 5 bases and J by 4 bases, with 10 bases of the junction left unmatched. This CDR3 region has 15 residues. The CDR3 is CASSLAGTASTEAFF. The CDR3 DNA is TGTGCCAGCAGTCTCGCCGGGACAGCAAGCACTGAAGCTTTCTTT.

This sequence joins TRBV7-2 and TRBJ1-3; 7 bases fit TRBD1. Looked up from germline, CDR1 is SGHTA and CDR2 is FQGNSA. The CDR3 is made up of 15 amino acids. Germline trimming cut 4 bases from V and 3 bases from J; bases unmatched to any gene: 6. CDR3: CASSSTGVFGNTIYF. The CDR3 DNA reads as TGTGCCAGCAGCTCCACAGGGGTTTTTGGAAACACCATATATTTT.

V and J are TRBV4-1 and TRBJ2-7; perhaps TRBD2 as D (6 bases). Trimming shortened V by 4 bases and J by 6 bases, and 16 bases separated the two germline ends. From germline, CDR1 is MGHRA and CDR2 YSYEKL. The CDR3 consists of 14 residues. This chain's CDR3 is CASSLGTASSEQYF. Written as DNA, the CDR3 is TGCGCCAGCAGCCTCGGGACTGCCTCGTCCGAGCAGTACTTC.

The chain joins TRBV6-6 to TRBJ2-7; 8 positions agree with TRBD1. J gave up 1 base and V 7 bases, and 9 bases lay outside the gene matches. Germline V gene sequence: CDR1 MNHNY, CDR2 SVGAGI (reference sequence). The CDR3 runs to 15 residues. In nucleotides, the CDR3 is TGTGCCAGCACCCGACAGGGGCGAACGTCCTACGAGCAGTACTTC. Residues: CASTRQGRTSYEQYF.

The chain links TRBV4-3 to TRBJ1-1, with a weak D call TRBD1 (5 bases). The CDR3 has 13 amino acids. Trimming removed 0 bases at V and 4 bases at J, with 6 bases between. CDR1 and CDR2 from the germline V gene are LGHNA and YSLEER. CDR3 nucleotide sequence: TGCGCCAGCAGCCAAGAGGGGGGCACTGAAGCTTTCTTT. It specifies CASSQEGGTEAFF.

This chain joins TRBV11-2 and TRBJ1-1; TRBD1 might be the D (5 bases). This CDR3 comprises 13 residues. With 8 bases removed from V and 0 bases from J, the gap between germline ends came to 10 bases. Looked up from germline, CDR1 is SGHAT and CDR2 is FQNNGV. CDR3 in DNA: TGTGCCAGCCCCGGGGGGATGAACACTGAAGCTTTCTTT. Translation gives CASPGGMNTEAFF.

This chain uses TRBV28 with TRBJ1-5; weak D call: TRBD1 (5 bases). Germline CDR1 MDHEN, CDR2 SYDVKM. The V gene lost 4 bases and the J gene lost 4 bases, with 17 bases spanning the gap. The CDR3 is 16 residues long. This chain's CDR3 is CASSSGQGAVNQPQHF. The CDR3 bases are TGTGCCAGCAGTTCCGGGCAGGGAGCGGTAAATCAGCCCCAGCATTTT.

The chain has TRBV7-3 and TRBJ2-1, with D possibly matching TRBD2 (5 bases). In germline, CDR1 is SGHTA, CDR2 FQGTGA. Trimming removed 4 bases at V and 6 bases at J, with 13 bases between. This CDR3 is 14 amino acids long. The CDR3 DNA follows: TGTGCCAGCAGCTCCGTGACGGGATTCAATGAGCAGTTCTTC. It specifies CASSSVTGFNEQFF.

The chain combines TRBV6-5 with TRBJ1-5; TRBD1 might be the D (5 bases). CDR3 length: 14 amino acids. V was cut by 2 bases and J by 1 base, with 6 bases left in between. Germline CDR1 and CDR2: MNHEY and SVGAGI. The CDR3 nucleotides are TGTGCCAGCAGTTACGACAGAAGCAATCAGCCCCAGCATTTT. Amino acid sequence: CASSYDRSNQPQHF.

The chain has TRBV2 and TRBJ2-2; D not resolved. Trimming left V 4 bases short and J 2 bases short, with 11 bases between. CDR1 is SNHLY and CDR2 is FYNNEI in the germline V gene. CDR3 length: 15 residues. CDR3 region: CASSGVYSNTGELFF. In DNA, the CDR3 is TGTGCCAGCAGTGGTGTTTACAGTAACACCGGGGAGCTGTTTTTT.

The chain employs TRBV6-6 and TRBJ2-1; D gene ambiguous. The CDR3 runs to 13 residues. Deletions cut 2 bases from V and 10 bases from J, with 12 bases between. CDR1 is MNHNY, CDR2 SVGAGI, per germline (reference sequence). The CDR3: CASSYLRGEEQFF. Written as DNA, the CDR3 is TGTGCCAGCAGTTACCTCCGCGGAGAGGAGCAGTTCTTC.

The gene calls are TRBV7-9 and TRBJ2-4, with TRBD2 matching 7 bases. CDR3 size: 13 residues. Trimming at V came to 1 base and at J to 15 bases, leaving 9 bases not matched to a gene. The V gene's germline CDR1 is SEHNR and CDR2 FQNEAQ (reference sequence). The CDR3 is CASSLDRGDPRYF. For the CDR3, the DNA is TGTGCCAGCAGCTTAGATCGGGGGGACCCGAGGTACTTC.

The chain joins TRBV11-2 to TRBJ2-3; no clear D gene. The V end lost 3 bases, the J end lost 2 bases, and 12 bases lay between the germline ends. The CDR3 is made up of 15 amino acids. Germline CDR1 is SGHAT and CDR2 is FQNNGV. The CDR3 DNA is TGTGCCAGCAGCTTGACGAACCCCCCCACAGATACGCAGTATTTT. Translation gives CASSLTNPPTDTQYF.

The chain joins TRBV5-6 to TRBJ2-5; TRBD1 aligns across 7 bases. Germline-derived CDR1 and CDR2 are SGHDT and YYEEEE. The trim removed 3 bases at V and 3 bases at J, leaving 5 bases unmatched. This CDR3 is built from 14 residues. CDR3 coding DNA: TGTGCCAGCAGCTCCTGGACAGGCGAAGAGACCCAGTACTTC. Residues: CASSSWTGEETQYF.